These 29 T cell receptor beta chains came from one sample sequenced in a study of blood T cell repertoires in COVID-19. The repertoire was sequenced with immunoSEQ multiplex PCR; TCRdb's copy has only in-frame clones and lacks some. The table includes 300,000 to 400,000 clones, more than 75% detected once. The sequencing input was peripheral blood. These receptors were taken from a woman in her 50s with COVID-19, enrolled during active disease.

This clone turned up a few times. V usage is TRBV9 and J usage is TRBJ2-1, with 10 nucleotides matching TRBD2. Germline-derived CDR1 and CDR2 are SGDLS and YYNGEE. V lost 7 bases, J lost 9 bases, and 10 bases stayed unmatched. This CDR3 contains 14 residues. The CDR3: CASSRGTSVSEQFF. CDR3 nucleotide sequence: TGTGCCAGCTCCCGGGGGACTAGCGTTAGTGAGCAGTTCTTC.

Turning to this clone: No DNA is shown, since the ends of the CDR3 on it are uncertain; the CDR3 is the one TCRdb lists. This chain joins TRBV5-6 and TRBJ2-1; the D segment call TRBD1 is taken from the table without a DNA check. Germline lookup yields CDR1 SGHDT and CDR2 YYEEEE. Ends included, the CDR3 has 16 residues. This CDR3 is CASSRLQVSPHNEQFF.

The rearrangement uses TRBV11-3 and TRBJ1-2, with 7 bases aligning to TRBD1. This CDR3 is 15 amino acids long. Germline V gene sequence: CDR1 SGHNT, CDR2 YENEEA. V shed 5 bases and J 4 bases; nucleotides not matched to a gene: 10. The CDR3 DNA reads TGTGCCAGCAGCCCGGTTTTCGGGACAGCCTATGGCTACACCTTC. As protein: CASSPVFGTAYGYTF.

This rearrangement joins TRBV29-1 to TRBJ2-1, with D possibly matching TRBD2 (6 bases). The V and J ends lost 6 bases and 5 bases respectively, with 17 bases between them. Per the germline V gene, CDR1 is SQVTM and CDR2 is ANQGSEA. The CDR3 extends over 14 amino acids. This chain's CDR3 is CSVTGVSGHNEQFF. DNA for the CDR3: TGCAGCGTGACGGGAGTATCGGGGCACAATGAGCAGTTCTTC.

V is TRBV7-9 and J is TRBJ2-1; TRBD2 aligns across 10 bases. The junction had 5 bases not matched to a gene; V was cut back by 6 bases and J by 9 bases. Germline CDR1 reads SEHNR; CDR2 reads FQNEAQ (reference sequence). CDR3 length: 13 amino acids. CDR3 sequence (DNA): TGTGCCAGCAGTGCCAGCGGGAGGGGTGAGCAGTTCTTC. It specifies CASSASGRGEQFF.

To note about this clone: The same CDR3 also results from other DNA sequences found in this sample. This chain connects TRBV7-2 to TRBJ2-3, with TRBD1 identical over 9 bases. The CDR3 is 14 residues long. The germline gives CDR1 SGHTA, CDR2 FQGNSA. V gave up 5 bases and J gave up 1 base; unmatched junction bases: 1. The CDR3 nucleotides are TGTGCCAGCAGCCGGGACAGGGGCACAGATACGCAGTATTTT. Translation: CASSRDRGTDTQYF.

V is TRBV7-2 and J is TRBJ1-4; 7 nucleotides align to TRBD1. V was pared by 10 bases and J by 3 bases, with 5 bases of the junction left unmatched. The CDR3 spans 13 residues. CDR1 and CDR2 (germline): SGHTA, FQGNSA. The CDR3 is CAIRTGPNEKLFF. The CDR3 nucleotides are TGTGCCATCAGGACAGGCCCTAATGAAAAACTGTTTTTT.

In this sample, this clone turned up once. This chain uses TRBV5-4 with TRBJ1-2, with unresolved D. The germline gives CDR1 SGHNT, CDR2 YYREEE (reference sequence). CDR3 length equals 13 residues. Trimming took off 2 bases at V and 10 bases at J, with 15 bases between the two ends. CDR3 coding DNA: TGTGCCAGCAGCTTCAACATGGATCAGGTCTACACCTTC. As protein: CASSFNMDQVYTF. The full variable domain, rest sourced from reference TRBV5-4 and TRBJ1-2, is ETGVTQSPTHLIKTRGQQVTLRCSSQSGHNTVSWYQQALGQGPQFIFQYYREEENGRGNFPPRFSGLQFPNYSSELNVNALELDDSALYLCASSFNMDQVYTFGSGTRLTVV.

About this clone itself: The same CDR3 also results from other DNA sequences found in this sample. The CDR3 nucleotides read TGTGCCACCAGTGATTTGTACTCCAATGAGCAGTTCTTC. It specifies CATSDLYSNEQFF. This chain uses TRBV24-1 with TRBJ2-1; no reliable D call. Germline loops: CDR1 KGHDR, CDR2 SFDVKD. V lost 0 bases and J 6 bases, leaving 5 bases between the germline ends. The CDR3 runs 13 residues.

This clone showed up just a few times. This sequence joins TRBV30 and TRBJ2-5, with D maybe TRBD1 (6 bases). The CDR3 extends over 14 amino acids. From germline, CDR1 is GTSNPN and CDR2 SVGIG (reference sequence). Trimming took 4 bases from V and 1 from J, leaving 13 bases between them. The CDR3 DNA follows: TGTGCCTGGACCAGAGGGGGATTCCAAGAGACCCAGTACTTC. Translating it yields CAWTRGGFQETQYF.

The CDR3: CASSAGQGTEAFF. The CDR3 DNA follows: TGTGCCAGTAGTGCGGGACAGGGTACTGAAGCTTTCTTT. The chain employs TRBV19 and TRBJ1-1; 9 bases map to TRBD1. The CDR3 consists of 13 residues. Germline CDR1 LNHDA, CDR2 SQIVND (reference sequence). Losses at the gene ends were 5 bases for V and 5 bases for J; bases not matched to a gene: 3.

The chain joins TRBV19 to TRBJ2-5, with a weak D call TRBD1 (5 bases). The CDR3 extends over 14 amino acids. The ends were cut back, 6 bases at V and 2 bases at J, with 13 bases in the middle. Per the germline V gene, CDR1 is LNHDA and CDR2 is SQIVND (reference sequence). The DNA for the CDR3 is TGTGCCAGTAGCCCAACAGGAGAGCAAGAGACCCAGTACTTC. Translating it yields CASSPTGEQETQYF. The complete variable domain, with remaining parts taken from reference TRBV19 and TRBJ2-5, reads DGGITQSPKYLFRKEGQNVTLSCEQNLNHDAMYWYRQDPGQGLRLIYYSQIVNDFQKGDIAEGYSVSREKKESFPLTVTSAQKNPTAFYLCASSPTGEQETQYFGPGTRLLVL.

This chain uses TRBV11-3 with TRBJ1-6; TRBD1 might be the D (5 bases). V was pared by 7 bases and J by 0 bases, with 22 bases between. Germline CDR1 reads SGHNT; CDR2 reads YENEEA. This CDR3 region has 19 residues. CDR3 in DNA: TGTGCCAGCACCCGGGGAGGGACTAACACCAGCTCCTATAATTCACCCCTCCACTTT. Translated: CASTRGGTNTSSYNSPLHF.

This rearrangement joins TRBV5-1 to TRBJ1-1; 8 nucleotides line up with TRBD1. The germline V gene encodes CDR1 SGHRS and CDR2 YFSETQ. This CDR3 is 15 amino acids long. The J segment lost 4 bases and the V segment lost 2 bases, leaving 7 bases of the junction unmatched. In nucleotides, the CDR3 is TGCGCCAGCAGCTTAGGGCAGGGGGCTGGCACTGAAGCTTTCTTT. This sequence encodes CASSLGQGAGTEAFF.

V is TRBV3-1 (or the pseudogene TRBV3-2) and J is TRBJ2-7; tentative D call: TRBD2 (5 bases). This CDR3 has 16 amino acids. From germline, CDR1 is LGHDT and CDR2 YNNKEL (reference sequence). V was shortened by 1 base and J by 3 bases, with 16 bases between the two germline ends. CDR3 DNA sequence: TGTGCCAGCAGCCAAGGCGTCGTAACTAGTTACTACGAGCAGTACTTC. Encoded protein: CASSQGVVTSYYEQYF.

The rearrangement uses TRBV5-1 and TRBJ2-7; 10 bases are shared with TRBD2. The CDR3 has 15 amino acids. The germline V gene has CDR1 SGHRS and CDR2 YFSETQ. The junction had 4 bases not matched to a gene; V was cut back by 4 bases and J by 0 bases. The DNA for the CDR3 is TGCGCCAGCAGCGGGGGACTAGCGAGCTCCTACGAGCAGTACTTC. It encodes CASSGGLASSYEQYF.

The chain links TRBV18 to TRBJ1-5; D remains ambiguous. Trimming took off 2 bases at V and 4 bases at J, with 9 bases between the two ends. This CDR3 comprises 14 residues. The germline V gene encodes CDR1 KGHSH and CDR2 LQKENI. CDR3 bases: TGTGCCAGCTCACCAAATGCGGGAAATCAGCCCCAGCATTTT. Translated, it gives CASSPNAGNQPQHF.

The rearrangement uses TRBV5-1 and TRBJ1-1; possible D gene TRBD1, 5 bases. Trimming cost V 5 bases and J 0 bases, with 11 bases left between them. The CDR3 length is 14 residues. Germline lookup yields CDR1 SGHRS and CDR2 YFSETQ. In nucleotides, the CDR3 is TGCGCCAGCAGAACCGGACACTTGAACACTGAAGCTTTCTTT. It is translated as CASRTGHLNTEAFF.

The chain couples TRBV6-5 to TRBJ1-1; TRBD1 might be the D (5 bases). In germline, CDR1 is MNHEY, CDR2 SVGAGI. The CDR3 consists of 13 residues. The V and J ends lost 11 bases and 3 bases respectively, with 16 bases between them. The CDR3 spells CAHTWGGYTEAFF. The CDR3 nucleotides read TGTGCCCACACTTGGGGGGGGTACACTGAAGCTTTCTTT.

The chain recombines TRBV27 with TRBJ1-5; D gene uncertain. This CDR3 contains 13 residues. Trimming removed 1 base at V and 4 bases at J, with 5 bases between. From germline, CDR1 is MNHEY and CDR2 SMNVEV (reference sequence). The CDR3 region is CASSLFPNQPQHF. CDR3 DNA sequence: TGTGCCAGCAGTTTATTCCCGAATCAGCCCCAGCATTTT.

The CDR3 region is CASSLLAGAGTEAFF. The DNA for the CDR3 is TGCGCCAGCAGCTTGTTAGCAGGGGCCGGCACTGAAGCTTTCTTT. The V and J genes are TRBV5-1 and TRBJ1-1; TRBD1 is a possible D gene (6 bases). V shed 1 base and J shed 4 bases, with 14 bases lying between them. There are 15 residues in the CDR3. Germline values: CDR1 SGHRS, CDR2 YFSETQ.

The gene calls are TRBV7-9 and TRBJ1-1; 11 nucleotides line up with TRBD1. Germline CDR1 and CDR2: SEHNR and FQNEAQ (reference sequence). Trimming removed 5 bases from V and 2 bases from J; junction bases left unmatched: 7. There are 16 residues in the CDR3. The CDR3 DNA is TGTGCCAGCAGCCTACGGGACAGGGGGGCAAACACTGAAGCTTTCTTT. Amino acid sequence: CASSLRDRGANTEAFF. Full variable domain (remainder filled in from reference TRBV7-9 and TRBJ1-1): DTGVSQNPRHKITKRGQNVTFRCDPISEHNRLYWYRQTLGQGPEFLTYFQNEAQLEKSRLLSDRFSAERPKGSFSTLEIQRTEQGDSAMYLCASSLRDRGANTEAFFGQGTRLTVV.

This clone was observed a single time. The V gene is TRBV6-1, the J gene TRBJ1-2, with 7 bases fitting TRBD1. Germline CDR1 is MNHNS and CDR2 is SASEGT. V lost 3 bases to trimming and J lost 4 bases; unmatched junction nucleotides: 11. CDR3 length equals 16 residues. The CDR3 loop reads CASSEDFTGDPYGYTF. The CDR3 DNA sequence: TGTGCCAGCAGTGAGGATTTTACAGGGGATCCCTATGGCTACACCTTC.

This chain uses TRBV16 with TRBJ2-3, with D perhaps TRBD1 (6 bases). The CDR3 sequence is 18 residues long. Germline values: CDR1 KGHSY, CDR2 FQNENV. V lost 0 bases to trimming and J lost 2 bases, with 18 bases between them. Written as DNA, the CDR3 is TGTGCCAGCAGCCAATCACTACAGGGTCTACAATACACAGATACGCAGTATTTT. Its protein is CASSQSLQGLQYTDTQYF.

The chain has TRBV2 and TRBJ2-1, with TRBD2 as a possible D gene (5 bases). Germline V gene lookup returns CDR1 SNHLY and CDR2 FYNNEI. V dropped 4 bases and J dropped 10 bases, with 11 bases sitting between them. The CDR3 is made up of 12 amino acids. The CDR3 DNA reads TGTGCCAGCAGTGTCGAGCGAGGGGAGCAGTTCTTC. This translates into CASSVERGEQFF.

The chain combines TRBV27 with TRBJ2-7; the D gene is possibly TRBD1 (6 bases). The germline V gene has CDR1 MNHEY and CDR2 SMNVEV (reference sequence). The CDR3 totals 13 residues. Trimming removed 8 bases at V and 2 bases at J, with 13 bases between. Here the CDR3 DNA reads TGTGCCAGCGGTATGGACAGTGCCTACGAGCAGTACTTC. It is translated as CASGMDSAYEQYF.

This clone has just a few counts. The genes are TRBV9 and TRBJ2-1; 14 bases are a match to TRBD2. Germline V gene lookup returns CDR1 SGDLS and CDR2 YYNGEE. V lost 1 base, J lost 5 bases, and 2 bases stayed unmatched. This CDR3 has 16 amino acids. This chain's CDR3 is CASSVKGLAGDNEQFF. In nucleotides, the CDR3 is TGTGCCAGCAGCGTAAAGGGACTAGCGGGAGACAATGAGCAGTTCTTC.

This chain links TRBV7-9 with TRBJ2-3, with 7 bases lining up with TRBD2. This CDR3 region has 15 residues. J gave up 6 bases and V 1 base, and 7 bases lay outside the gene matches. Germline V gene lookup returns CDR1 SEHNR and CDR2 FQNEAQ (reference sequence). DNA for the CDR3: TGTGCCAGCAGCTTAGGGTGGCGGGAGTGGGATACGCAGTATTTT. Amino acid sequence: CASSLGWREWDTQYF.

V is TRBV13 and J is TRBJ2-1; 14 nucleotides match TRBD2. This CDR3 has 16 residues. V was clipped by 5 bases and J by 7 bases; unmatched bases: 7. Germline-derived CDR1 and CDR2 are PRHDT and FYEKMQ (reference sequence). Here the CDR3 DNA reads TGTGCCAGCAGCCGGACTAGCGGGAGGAGAGGGAATGAGCAGTTCTTC. The encoded protein is CASSRTSGRRGNEQFF.